Following are 16 T cell receptor beta chains from one sample sequenced in a study of beta chain features in type 1 diabetes. Study conclusions and caveats: Shortening that was moderate but significant affected the TCRB CDR3s of Type 1 diabetes patients in all four CD4+ subsets.

Antigens for these TCRs are unknown. Sequencing targeted expressed TCRB transcripts, as all isolated RNA had been reverse transcribed. Sequencing used immunoSEQ multiplex PCR; TCRdb keeps in-frame clones, though not all of them. The sample shows roughly 150,000 clones, about 9.3% of them seen only once. The material sequenced was central memory CD4+ T cells from blood. All receptors derive from a man aged 25 to 40 with type 1 diabetes.

The chain carries TRBV28 and TRBJ2-4, with 9 bases fitting TRBD1. This CDR3 has 15 amino acids. With 5 bases clipped from V and 3 bases from J, the junction kept 5 bases outside the gene matches. Per the germline V gene, CDR1 is MDHEN and CDR2 is SYDVKM. The CDR3 DNA sequence: TGTGCCAGCAGTCCAACAGGGGGCGACAAAAACATTCAGTACTTC. Translation: CASSPTGGDKNIQYF.

This chain uses TRBV7-3 with TRBJ2-1; D is unclear. Germline V gene data show CDR1 as SGHTA and CDR2 as FQGTGA. The CDR3 totals 14 residues. V was clipped by 5 bases and J by 1 base, with 9 bases between them. The CDR3 loop is CASSPPGSYNEQFF. The CDR3 bases are TGTGCCAGCAGCCCTCCCGGGTCCTACAATGAGCAGTTCTTC.

The V call is TRBV9, the J call TRBJ2-1; the match to TRBD2 covers 9 bases. This CDR3 spans 18 amino acids. The germline V gene has CDR1 SGDLS and CDR2 YYNGEE. Unmatched junction bases numbered 14, after V lost 4 bases and J lost 3 bases. CDR3 loop: CASSPVVAGAGLYNEQFF. The DNA for the CDR3 is TGTGCCAGCAGCCCCGTGGTAGCGGGAGCGGGGCTCTACAATGAGCAGTTCTTC.

The chain uses TRBV14 and TRBJ2-3; TRBD2 aligns across 14 bases. Germline trimming cut 6 bases from V and 3 bases from J; bases unmatched to any gene: 5. From germline, CDR1 is SGHDN and CDR2 FVKESK. The CDR3 covers 16 residues. The CDR3 nucleotides read TGTGCCAGCAGTGGGACTAGCGGGAGCCGGACAGATACGCAGTATTTT. This sequence encodes CASSGTSGSRTDTQYF.

In this sample, this clone turned up a few times. This chain links TRBV2 with TRBJ1-5; D unresolved. This CDR3 comprises 15 residues. Looked up from germline, CDR1 is SNHLY and CDR2 is FYNNEI. V gave up 0 bases and J gave up 9 bases, with 15 bases separating them. CDR3 protein: CASSEADGPAGPQHF. The DNA for the CDR3 is TGTGCCAGCAGTGAAGCGGACGGTCCGGCGGGGCCCCAGCATTTT.

This clone was seen a few times. The chain recombines TRBV13 with TRBJ2-1; D is unclear. CDR1 is PRHDT and CDR2 is FYEKMQ in the germline V gene (reference sequence). V was trimmed by 4 bases and J by 6 bases, leaving 10 bases between them. The CDR3 contains 13 residues. CDR3 DNA sequence: TGTGCCAGCAGCTCAAACATCCTCAATGAGCAGTTCTTC. It yields the protein CASSSNILNEQFF.

This chain links TRBV4-3 with TRBJ2-3, with 7 bases aligning to TRBD2. This CDR3 is 15 amino acids long. Germline values: CDR1 LGHNA, CDR2 YSLEER. The trim removed 5 bases at V and 2 bases at J, leaving 7 bases unmatched. This chain's CDR3 is CASSVGLDDTDTQYF. CDR3 DNA: TGCGCCAGCAGCGTAGGACTAGATGACACAGATACGCAGTATTTT.

The chain recombines TRBV5-1 with TRBJ2-3; the match to TRBD2 covers 11 bases. V dropped 5 bases and J dropped 2; count of bases not matched to a gene: 7. CDR3 length equals 16 residues. Germline assignment: CDR1 SGHRS and CDR2 YFSETQ. In DNA, the CDR3 is TGCGCCAGCAGAGCAGGACTAGCGGGCCCCACAGATACGCAGTATTTT. It encodes CASRAGLAGPTDTQYF.

The V and J genes are TRBV11-2 and TRBJ2-7; tentative D call: TRBD1 (6 bases). The V and J ends lost 5 bases and 0 bases respectively, with 23 bases between them. Germline V CDR1 and CDR2: SGHAT, FQNNGV. The CDR3 consists of 18 residues. DNA of the CDR3: TGTGCCAGCAGCCCCATTAACAGGGCCCTGTCTTACTCCTACGAGCAGTACTTC. Its translation is CASSPINRALSYSYEQYF.

The chain employs TRBV7-8 and TRBJ2-2; D perhaps matches TRBD1 (5 bases). The CDR3 loop spans 13 amino acids. V lost 2 bases and J 6 bases, leaving 7 bases between the germline ends. Germline V CDR1 and CDR2: SGHVS, FQNEAQ. CDR3 in amino acids: CASSLLGPGELFF. Written as DNA, the CDR3 is TGTGCCAGCAGCTTATTGGGGCCCGGGGAGCTGTTTTTT.

The chain couples TRBV11-2 to TRBJ2-4, with a possible D match to TRBD1 (7 bases). This CDR3 is 16 amino acids long. V lost 6 bases and J lost 3, with 18 bases in between. Looked up from germline, CDR1 is SGHAT and CDR2 is FQNNGV. Here the CDR3 DNA reads TGTGCCAGCAGGGAAGGAGGGGGCGCAGACAAAAACATTCAGTACTTC. Translated: CASREGGGADKNIQYF.

The chain recombines TRBV9 with TRBJ2-7; TRBD1 aligns across 9 bases. Trimming took 4 bases from V and 0 from J; bases not matched to a gene: 14. This CDR3 contains 18 residues. The germline gives CDR1 SGDLS, CDR2 YYNGEE. CDR3 region: CASSPLTPGQGLSYEQYF. Written as DNA, the CDR3 is TGTGCCAGCAGCCCTCTTACGCCGGGACAGGGTCTCTCCTACGAGCAGTACTTC.

In this sample, this clone turned up a few times. This chain connects TRBV7-3 to TRBJ2-3; 8 bases fit TRBD2. The V gene's germline CDR1 is SGHTA and CDR2 FQGTGA. The CDR3 contains 13 residues. Trimming removed 6 bases from V and 6 bases from J; junction bases left unmatched: 5. The chain's CDR3 is CASSRTSKDTQYF. DNA for the CDR3: TGTGCCAGCAGTCGGACTAGCAAGGATACGCAGTATTTT.

The chain carries TRBV5-1 and TRBJ2-5, with D tentatively TRBD1 (7 bases). The length of the CDR3 is 15 residues. Germline V gene data show CDR1 as SGHRS and CDR2 as YFSETQ. The V gene lost 0 bases and the J gene lost 5 bases, with 14 bases spanning the gap. The CDR3 reads CASSLAVQGRETQYF. In DNA, the CDR3 is TGCGCCAGCAGCTTGGCTGTACAGGGGAGGGAGACCCAGTACTTC. Filled out from reference TRBV5-1 and TRBJ2-5, the complete variable domain reads KAGVTQTPRYLIKTRGQQVTLSCSPISGHRSVSWYQQTPGQGLQFLFEYFSETQRNKGNFPGRFSGRQFSNSRSEMNVSTLELGDSALYLCASSLAVQGRETQYFGPGTRLLVL.

V and J are TRBV19 and TRBJ2-2; D is uncertain. Germline assignment: CDR1 LNHDA and CDR2 SQIVND (reference sequence). This CDR3 is built from 14 residues. Between the trimmed V and J ends, which lost 10 bases and 1 base, there was a span of 13 bases. CDR3 nucleotide sequence: TGTGCCACCTGCTTCTCAGGGAACACCGGGGAGCTGTTTTTT. Residues: CATCFSGNTGELFF.

The chain carries TRBV7-2 and TRBJ2-4, with no clear D. CDR3 size: 17 residues. CDR1 and CDR2 (germline): SGHTA, FQGNSA. V was shortened by 2 bases and J by 0 bases, with 14 bases between the two germline ends. CDR3 coding DNA: TGTGCCAGCAGCTTAATCCAGGCTCGGCTAGCCAAAAACATTCAGTACTTC. It codes for CASSLIQARLAKNIQYF.